This T cell receptor (beta chain) derives from a study of blood T cell repertoires in COVID-19. About the study: Sites in the United States, Italy and Spain provided acute and convalescent COVID-19 samples. PBMCs, B-cell-depleted T cells, or T cells provided the cDNA or gDNA that made up the material.

Per germline, CDR1 SEHNR and CDR2 FQNEAQ (reference sequence). V lost 5 bases, J lost 2 bases, and 13 bases lay in between. The CDR3 has 14 amino acids. This clone was seen a single time. Repertoires were generated with immunoSEQ multiplex PCR, while TCRdb's copy carries only in-frame clones and drops some. The repertoire holds 340,000 or so clones, 83% seen once, with just under 3% in the top ten. The receptor was derived from a man in his thirties or forties with active or convalescent COVID-19. Sequencing was performed on peripheral blood. The chain employs TRBV7-9 and TRBJ2-7; the D gene is possibly TRBD2 (5 bases). Written as DNA, the CDR3 is TGTGCCAGCAGCCCCGGCGGGTTACCCTACGAGCAGTACTTC. This translates into CASSPGGLPYEQYF.